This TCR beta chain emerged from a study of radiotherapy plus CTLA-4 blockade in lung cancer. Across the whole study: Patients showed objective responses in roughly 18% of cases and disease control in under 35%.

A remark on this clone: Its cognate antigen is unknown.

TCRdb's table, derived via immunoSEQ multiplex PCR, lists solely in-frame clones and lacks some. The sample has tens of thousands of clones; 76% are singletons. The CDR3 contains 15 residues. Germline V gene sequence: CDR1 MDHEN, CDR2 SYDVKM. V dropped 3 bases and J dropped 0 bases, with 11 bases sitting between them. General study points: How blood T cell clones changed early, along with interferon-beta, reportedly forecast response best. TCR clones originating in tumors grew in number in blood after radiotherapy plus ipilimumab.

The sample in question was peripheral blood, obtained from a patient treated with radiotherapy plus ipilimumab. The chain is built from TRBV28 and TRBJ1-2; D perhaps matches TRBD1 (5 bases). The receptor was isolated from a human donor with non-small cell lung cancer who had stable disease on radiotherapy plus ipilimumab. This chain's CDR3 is CASSFLGETNYGYTF. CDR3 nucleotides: TGTGCCAGCAGTTTTTTGGGGGAGACTAACTATGGCTACACCTTC.